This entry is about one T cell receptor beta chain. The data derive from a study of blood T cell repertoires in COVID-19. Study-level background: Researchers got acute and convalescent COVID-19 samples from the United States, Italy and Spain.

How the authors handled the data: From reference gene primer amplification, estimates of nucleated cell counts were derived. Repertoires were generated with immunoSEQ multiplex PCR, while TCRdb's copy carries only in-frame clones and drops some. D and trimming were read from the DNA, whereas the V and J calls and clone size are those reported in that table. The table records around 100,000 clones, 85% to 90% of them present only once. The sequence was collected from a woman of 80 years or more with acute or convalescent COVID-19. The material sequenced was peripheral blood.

The CDR3 protein is CASSPRRGEETQYF. CDR3 in DNA: TGTGCCAGCAGCCCCCGCAGGGGAGAAGAGACCCAGTACTTC. The chain couples TRBV13 to TRBJ2-5; D possibly corresponds to TRBD1 (6 bases). The CDR3 extends over 14 amino acids. V was trimmed by 5 bases and J by 3 bases, leaving 13 bases between them. Germline V gene data show CDR1 as PRHDT and CDR2 as FYEKMQ (reference sequence). The full variable domain, with the rest looked up from reference TRBV13 and TRBJ2-5, is AAGVIQSPRHLIKEKRETATLKCYPIPRHDTVYWYQQGPGQDPQFLISFYEKMQSDKGSIPDRFSAQQFSDYHSELNMSSLELGDSALYFCASSPRRGEETQYFGPGTRLLVL.